The sample holds a few counts of the clone carrying this T cell receptor beta chain. As yet, its antigen is unknown. Primers included in the PCR were 60 Vbeta and 13 Jbeta primers. TCRdb's copy holds only in-frame clones and misses some; the assay was immunoSEQ multiplex PCR. The sample lists about 150,000 clones, more than 70% occurring once. The data stem from a study of cytomegalovirus exposure and HLA in healthy donors. Study-level background: In an earlier analysis, 117 million unique TCR beta sequences were found from some 200 million T cells. Broader study findings: Of the V segments, some could not be distinguished, including TRBV6-2 and TRBV6-3, and were excluded. In a later analysis, at a false discovery rate of 0.05, roughly 17,000 TCR beta sequences matched HLA alleles.

The CDR3 covers 14 residues. J is TRBJ2-7 and V is TRBV21-1; the table's D call, TRBD2, has no DNA check behind it. TRBV21-1 is labeled a pseudogene. Sequenced input: PBMCs. The sequence derives from a woman in her forties in good health and CMV-seropositive. The CDR3 DNA sequence: TGTGCCAGCAGCCCCCGGGAGAGCTCCTACGAGCAGTACTTC. Translated: CASSPRESSYEQYF.